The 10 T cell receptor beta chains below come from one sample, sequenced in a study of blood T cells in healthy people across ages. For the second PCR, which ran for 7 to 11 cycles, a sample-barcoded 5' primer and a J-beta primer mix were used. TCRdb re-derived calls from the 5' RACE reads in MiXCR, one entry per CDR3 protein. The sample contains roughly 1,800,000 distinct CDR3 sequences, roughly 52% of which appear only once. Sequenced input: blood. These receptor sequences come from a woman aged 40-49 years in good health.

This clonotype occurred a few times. CDR3: CASSQDGTANSYYGYTF. CDR3 bases: TGCGCCAGCAGCCAAGATGGGACAGCTAACTCTTACTATGGCTACACCTTC. The V and J genes are TRBV4-3 and TRBJ1-2; 7 bases line up with TRBD1. CDR3 size: 17 residues. From germline, CDR1 is LGHNA and CDR2 YSLEER. V dropped 0 bases and J dropped 3; count of bases not matched to a gene: 10.

The CDR3 is CASSYYPRLQETQYF. The CDR3 coding sequence is TGTGCCAGCAGTTACTACCCTAGGCTCCAAGAGACCCAGTACTTC. This chain uses TRBV6-6 with TRBJ2-5; D is ambiguous. CDR3 size: 15 residues. V was shortened by 1 base and J by 1 base, with 10 bases between the two germline ends. CDR1 MNHNY and CDR2 SVGAGI come from the germline V gene (reference sequence).

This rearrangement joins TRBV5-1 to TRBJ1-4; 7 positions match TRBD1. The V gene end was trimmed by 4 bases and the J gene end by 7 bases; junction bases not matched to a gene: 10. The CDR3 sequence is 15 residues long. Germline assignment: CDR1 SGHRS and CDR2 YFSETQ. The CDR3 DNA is TGCGCCAGCAGCCCCATCGGTCAGGGGGGTGAAAAACTGTTTTTT. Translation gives CASSPIGQGGEKLFF.

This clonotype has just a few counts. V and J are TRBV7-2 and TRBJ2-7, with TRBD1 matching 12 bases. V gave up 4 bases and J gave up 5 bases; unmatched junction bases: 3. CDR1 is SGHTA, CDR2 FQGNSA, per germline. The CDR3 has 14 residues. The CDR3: CASSSGTGGNEQYF. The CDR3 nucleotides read TGTGCCAGCAGCTCCGGGACAGGGGGCAACGAGCAGTACTTC.

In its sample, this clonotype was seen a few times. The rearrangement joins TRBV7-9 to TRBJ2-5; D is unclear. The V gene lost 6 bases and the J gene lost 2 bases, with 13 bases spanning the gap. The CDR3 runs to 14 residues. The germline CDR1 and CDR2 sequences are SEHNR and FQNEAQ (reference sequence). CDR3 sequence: CASSLRAEQETQYF. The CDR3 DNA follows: TGTGCCAGCAGTTTACGTGCGGAACAAGAGACCCAGTACTTC.

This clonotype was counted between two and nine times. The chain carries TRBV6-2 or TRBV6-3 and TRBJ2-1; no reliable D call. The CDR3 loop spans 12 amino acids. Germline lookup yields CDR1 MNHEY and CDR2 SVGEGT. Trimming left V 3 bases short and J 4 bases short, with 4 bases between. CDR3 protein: CASSYNYNEQFF. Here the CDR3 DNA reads TGTGCCAGCAGTTATAATTACAATGAGCAGTTCTTC.

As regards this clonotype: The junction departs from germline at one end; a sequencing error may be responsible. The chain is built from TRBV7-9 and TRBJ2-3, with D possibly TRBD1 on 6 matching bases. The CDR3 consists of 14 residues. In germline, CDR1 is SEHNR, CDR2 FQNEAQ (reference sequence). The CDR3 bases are TGTGCTAGCAGGACGCAGGGGCGCACAGATACGCAGTATTTT. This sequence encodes CASRTQGRTDTQYF.

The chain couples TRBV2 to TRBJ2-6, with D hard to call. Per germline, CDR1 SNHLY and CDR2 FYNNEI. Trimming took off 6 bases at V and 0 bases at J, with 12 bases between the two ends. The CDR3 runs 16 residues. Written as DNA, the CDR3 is TGTGCCAGCAGCGTGACTGCCCCCTCTGGGGCCAACGTCCTGACTTTC. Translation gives CASSVTAPSGANVLTF.

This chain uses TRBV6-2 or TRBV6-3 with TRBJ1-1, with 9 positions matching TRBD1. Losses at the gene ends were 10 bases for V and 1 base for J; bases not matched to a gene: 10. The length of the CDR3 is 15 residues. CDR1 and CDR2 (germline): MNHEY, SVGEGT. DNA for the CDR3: TGTGCCATCACGGACAGGGGAATAGGGAACACTGAAGCTTTCTTT. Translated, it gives CAITDRGIGNTEAFF.

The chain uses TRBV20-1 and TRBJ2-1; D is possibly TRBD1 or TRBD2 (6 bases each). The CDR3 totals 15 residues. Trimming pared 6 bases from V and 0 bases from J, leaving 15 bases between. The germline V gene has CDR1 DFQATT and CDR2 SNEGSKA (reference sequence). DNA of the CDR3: TGCAGTGCCCCTAGGGGGGCCAGCTCCTACAATGAGCAGTTCTTC. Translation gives CSAPRGASSYNEQFF.